The 13 T cell receptor beta chains below all came from one sample that was sequenced in a study of blood T cell repertoires in COVID-19. Clones were sequenced by immunoSEQ multiplex PCR, and TCRdb holds only the in-frame ones, with some missing. The sample yields fewer than 350,000 clones, 80% to 90% seen once. Material: PBMCs or T cells enriched from blood (not recorded which). All receptors come from a woman younger than 45 with acute COVID-19.

This chain uses TRBV19 with TRBJ1-3; 7 bases are a match to TRBD1. After removal of 6 bases from V and 0 bases from J, the junction contained 8 bases not matched to a gene. The germline V gene encodes CDR1 LNHDA and CDR2 SQIVND (reference sequence). This CDR3 is built from 16 residues. CDR3 sequence reads: CASRFTGAISGNTIYF. The CDR3 DNA follows: TGTGCCAGTAGGTTTACAGGGGCCATCTCTGGAAACACCATATATTTT.

The chain recombines TRBV7-2 with TRBJ2-7; D gene unclear. CDR3 length equals 12 residues. CDR1 is SGHTA and CDR2 is FQGNSA in the germline V gene. V was cut by 8 bases and J by 6 bases, with 14 bases left in between. The CDR3 sequence is CASGPTSIEQYF. The CDR3 nucleotides read TGTGCCAGCGGTCCGACTTCTATCGAGCAGTACTTC.

V gene TRBV19 combines with J gene TRBJ1-1, with D unresolved. Germline V gene data show CDR1 as LNHDA and CDR2 as SQIVND (reference sequence). The CDR3 spans 15 residues. Trimming shortened V by 4 bases and J by 4 bases, and 16 bases separated the two germline ends. CDR3 DNA sequence: TGTGCCAGTAGTAACGTTTTGAACTCCTTCACTGAAGCTTTCTTT. It is translated as CASSNVLNSFTEAFF.

The chain carries TRBV10-3 and TRBJ2-3; 8 bases line up with TRBD1. Trimming removed 8 bases from V and 5 bases from J; junction bases left unmatched: 6. CDR3 size: 13 residues. CDR1 and CDR2 from the germline V gene are ENHRY and SYGVKD. The DNA for the CDR3 is TGTGCCATCGTTGGACAGGGCGAAGATACGCAGTATTTT. Its protein product is CAIVGQGEDTQYF.

The rearrangement uses TRBV19 and TRBJ2-1; 7 positions match TRBD2. The V gene's germline CDR1 is LNHDA and CDR2 SQIVND (reference sequence). J was trimmed by 14 bases and V by 2 bases; bases with no gene match: 9. The CDR3 length is 13 residues. Here the CDR3 reads CASSISDGLEKFF. CDR3 DNA sequence: TGTGCCAGTAGTATATCTGACGGACTAGAGAAGTTCTTC.

The genes are TRBV7-2 and TRBJ2-2; 11 nucleotides agree with TRBD2. The CDR3 has 16 amino acids. J gave up 5 bases and V 1 base, and 3 bases lay outside the gene matches. Germline V gives CDR1 SGHTA, CDR2 FQGNSA. In nucleotides, the CDR3 is TGTGCCAGCAGCTTAGGTCCTAGCGGGAGGACCGGGGAGCTGTTTTTT. It translates to CASSLGPSGRTGELFF.

This sequence joins TRBV27 and TRBJ1-2, with D maybe TRBD1 (6 bases). Between the trimmed V and J ends, which lost 4 bases and 7 bases, there was a span of 13 bases. Looked up from germline, CDR1 is MNHEY and CDR2 is SMNVEV (reference sequence). The CDR3 is 13 amino acids. The CDR3 region has the DNA TGTGCCAGCAGTTCCACAGGGATTAGTGGCTACACCTTC. Protein sequence: CASSSTGISGYTF.

This clone was observed a single time. The genes are TRBV3-1 (or the pseudogene TRBV3-2) and TRBJ2-3; 11 bases map to TRBD2. The CDR3 consists of 17 residues. Germline assignment: CDR1 LGHDT and CDR2 YNNKEL (reference sequence). V dropped 2 bases and J dropped 0; count of bases not matched to a gene: 4. The CDR3 sequence is CASSQLRLAGSTDTQYF. CDR3 nucleotide sequence: TGTGCCAGCAGCCAACTTAGACTAGCGGGGAGCACAGATACGCAGTATTTT.

The J gene is TRBJ2-3, the V gene TRBV10-1; 12 positions match TRBD1. CDR1 and CDR2 (germline): WNHNN, SYGVQD (reference sequence). The length of the CDR3 is 15 residues. The V gene end was trimmed by 8 bases and the J gene end by 1 base; junction bases not matched to a gene: 4. The CDR3 sequence: CASRDRGRRTDTQYF. In nucleotides, the CDR3 is TGCGCCAGCCGGGACAGGGGGCGTCGCACAGATACGCAGTATTTT.

This chain uses TRBV5-1 with TRBJ2-2; 9 bases match TRBD1. Trimming took 2 bases from V and 2 from J; bases not matched to a gene: 4. Per the germline V gene, CDR1 is SGHRS and CDR2 is YFSETQ. This CDR3 spans 16 amino acids. The CDR3 DNA reads as TGCGCCAGCAGCTTCGGACAGGGGAAAAACACCGGGGAGCTGTTTTTT. This sequence encodes CASSFGQGKNTGELFF.

V is TRBV2 and J is TRBJ1-4, with D unresolved. Germline V CDR1 and CDR2: SNHLY, FYNNEI. The CDR3 contains 13 residues. DNA for the CDR3: TGTGTAATGAGGGCCGGGGAGTATGAAAAACTGTTTTTT. The encoded protein is CVMRAGEYEKLFF.

The CDR3 sequence is CASSLLRLGDNEQFF. CDR3 bases: TGTGCCAGCAGTTTATTGCGACTAGGGGACAATGAGCAGTTCTTC. The V and J genes are TRBV27 and TRBJ2-1; tentatively, D is TRBD2 (6 bases). Germline CDR1 and CDR2: MNHEY and SMNVEV (reference sequence). The CDR3 loop spans 15 amino acids. Trimming left V 1 base short and J 5 bases short, with 12 bases between.

The gene calls are TRBV29-1 and TRBJ1-2; TRBD1 might be the D (6 bases). The CDR3 is 13 amino acids. Germline V CDR1 and CDR2: SQVTM, ANQGSEA. Trimming took 3 bases from V and 7 from J, leaving 15 bases between them. CDR3 residues: CSVESGTFLGYTF. CDR3 DNA: TGCAGCGTTGAGTCCGGGACATTTCTTGGCTACACCTTC.